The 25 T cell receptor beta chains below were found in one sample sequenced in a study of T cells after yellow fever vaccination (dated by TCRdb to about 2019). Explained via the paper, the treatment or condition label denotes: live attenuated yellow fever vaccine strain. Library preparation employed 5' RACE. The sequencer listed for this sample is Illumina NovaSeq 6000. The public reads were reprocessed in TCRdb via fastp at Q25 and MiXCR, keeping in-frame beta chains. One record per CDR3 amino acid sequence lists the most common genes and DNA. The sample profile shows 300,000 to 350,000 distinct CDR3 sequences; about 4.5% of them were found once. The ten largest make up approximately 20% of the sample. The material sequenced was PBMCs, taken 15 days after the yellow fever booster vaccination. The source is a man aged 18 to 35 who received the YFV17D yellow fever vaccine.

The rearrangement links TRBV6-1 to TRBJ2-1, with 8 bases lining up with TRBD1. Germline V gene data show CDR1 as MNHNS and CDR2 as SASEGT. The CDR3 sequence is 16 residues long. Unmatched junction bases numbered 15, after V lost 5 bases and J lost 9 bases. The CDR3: CASSPPRTGRSSEQFF. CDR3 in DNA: TGTGCCAGCAGTCCCCCTCGGACAGGGAGGAGCAGTGAGCAGTTCTTC.

The CDR3 is CASRGQVTGELFF. The CDR3 DNA follows: TGTGCCAGCAGGGGGCAAGTTACCGGGGAGCTGTTTTTT. This rearrangement joins TRBV7-2 to TRBJ2-2; possibly TRBD1 for D (5 bases). The CDR3 is 13 amino acids. Trimming removed 6 bases at V and 5 bases at J, with 10 bases between. The germline V gene has CDR1 SGHTA and CDR2 FQGNSA.

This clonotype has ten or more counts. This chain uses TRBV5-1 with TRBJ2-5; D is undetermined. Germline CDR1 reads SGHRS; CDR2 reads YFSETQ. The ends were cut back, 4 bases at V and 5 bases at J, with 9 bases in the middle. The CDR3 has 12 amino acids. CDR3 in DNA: TGCGCCAGCAGCGAGGATAGGGAGACCCAGTACTTC. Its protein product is CASSEDRETQYF.

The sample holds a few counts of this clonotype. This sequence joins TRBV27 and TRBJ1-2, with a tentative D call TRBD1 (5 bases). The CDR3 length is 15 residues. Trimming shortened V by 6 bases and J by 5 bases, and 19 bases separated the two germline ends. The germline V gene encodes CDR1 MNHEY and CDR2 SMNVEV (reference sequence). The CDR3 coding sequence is TGTGCCAGCAGCCCCAGAGGGGATGGGTTGTATGGCTACACCTTC. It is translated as CASSPRGDGLYGYTF.

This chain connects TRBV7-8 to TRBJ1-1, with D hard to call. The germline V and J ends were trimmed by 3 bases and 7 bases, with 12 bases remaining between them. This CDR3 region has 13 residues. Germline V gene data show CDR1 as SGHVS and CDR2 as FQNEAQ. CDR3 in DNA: TGTGCCAGCAGCTTCACAGAAAGGAGTGAAGCTTTCTTT. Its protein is CASSFTERSEAFF.

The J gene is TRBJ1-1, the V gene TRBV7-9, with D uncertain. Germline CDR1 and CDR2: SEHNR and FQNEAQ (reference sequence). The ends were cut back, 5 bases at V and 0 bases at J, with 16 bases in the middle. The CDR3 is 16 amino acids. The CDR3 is CASSHHPAAMNTEAFF. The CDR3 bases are TGTGCCAGCAGCCACCATCCCGCAGCTATGAACACTGAAGCTTTCTTT.

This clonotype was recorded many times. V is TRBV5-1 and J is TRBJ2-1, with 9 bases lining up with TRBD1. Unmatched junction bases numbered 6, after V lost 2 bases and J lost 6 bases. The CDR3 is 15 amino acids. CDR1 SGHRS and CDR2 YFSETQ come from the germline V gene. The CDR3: CASSFTGQGINEQFF. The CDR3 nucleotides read TGCGCCAGCAGCTTTACGGGACAGGGTATCAATGAGCAGTTCTTC.

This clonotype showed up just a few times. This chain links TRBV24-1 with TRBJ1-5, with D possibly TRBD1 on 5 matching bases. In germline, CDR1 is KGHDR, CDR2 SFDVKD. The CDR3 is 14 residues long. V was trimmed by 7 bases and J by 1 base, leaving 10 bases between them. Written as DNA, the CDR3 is TGTGCCACCAGCACCGGGACCAGCAATCAGCCCCAGCATTTT. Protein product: CATSTGTSNQPQHF.

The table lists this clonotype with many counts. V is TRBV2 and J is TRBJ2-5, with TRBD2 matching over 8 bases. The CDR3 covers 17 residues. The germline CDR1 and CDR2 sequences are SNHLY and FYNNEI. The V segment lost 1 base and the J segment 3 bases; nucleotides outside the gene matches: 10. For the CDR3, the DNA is TGTGCCAGCAGTGAAGATTATGGCGGGGGGCAAGAAGAGACCCAGTACTTC. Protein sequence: CASSEDYGGGQEETQYF. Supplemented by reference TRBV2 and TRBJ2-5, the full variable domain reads EPEVTQTPSHQVTQMGQEVILRCVPISNHLYFYWYRQILGQKVEFLVSFYNNEISEKSEIFDDQFSVERPDGSNFTLKIRSTKLEDSAMYFCASSEDYGGGQEETQYFGPGTRLLVL.

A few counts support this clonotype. The DNA of the CDR3 is TGTGCCAGCAGCGCAAATCGACAGCATTTT. This encodes CASSANRQHF. The V gene is TRBV28, the J gene TRBJ1-5; no firm D call. V was cut by 6 bases and J by 13 bases, with 10 bases left in between. Germline CDR1 MDHEN, CDR2 SYDVKM. CDR3 length: 10 amino acids.

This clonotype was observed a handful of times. This chain's CDR3 is CASSQALLADNNEQFF. The CDR3 nucleotides read TGTGCCAGCAGCCAAGCCTTGCTAGCGGACAACAATGAGCAGTTCTTC. The gene calls are TRBV4-2 and TRBJ2-1; the match to TRBD2 covers 7 bases. The CDR3 is 16 amino acids. CDR1 LGHNA and CDR2 YNFKEQ come from the germline V gene. J lost 5 bases, V lost 1 base, and 8 bases had no gene match.

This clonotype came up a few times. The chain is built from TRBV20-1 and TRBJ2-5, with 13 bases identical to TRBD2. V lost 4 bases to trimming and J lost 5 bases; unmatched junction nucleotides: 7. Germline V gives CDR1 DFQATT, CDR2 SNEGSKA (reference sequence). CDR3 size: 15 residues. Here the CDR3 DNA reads TGCAGTGCTACGGGACTAGCGGGGAGCGGGGAGACCCAGTACTTC. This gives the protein CSATGLAGSGETQYF.

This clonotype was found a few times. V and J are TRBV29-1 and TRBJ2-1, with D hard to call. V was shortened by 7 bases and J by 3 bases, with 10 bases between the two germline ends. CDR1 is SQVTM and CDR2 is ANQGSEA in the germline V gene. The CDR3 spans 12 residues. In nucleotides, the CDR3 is TGCAGCGCGGCAGAAAGCTACAATGAGCAGTTCTTC. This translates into CSAAESYNEQFF.

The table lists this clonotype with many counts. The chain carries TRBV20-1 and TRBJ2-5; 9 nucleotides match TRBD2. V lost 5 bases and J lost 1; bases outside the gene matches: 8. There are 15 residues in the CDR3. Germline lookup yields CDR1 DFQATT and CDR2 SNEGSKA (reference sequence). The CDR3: CSAGLAGGAQETQYF. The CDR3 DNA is TGCAGTGCTGGCCTGGCGGGGGGGGCCCAAGAGACCCAGTACTTC.

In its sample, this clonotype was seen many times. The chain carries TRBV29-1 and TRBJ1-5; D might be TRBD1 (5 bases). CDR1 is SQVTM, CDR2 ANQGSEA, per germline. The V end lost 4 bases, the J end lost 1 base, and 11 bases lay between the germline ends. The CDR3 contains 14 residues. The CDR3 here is CSVVVGASNQPQHF. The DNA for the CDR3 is TGCAGCGTTGTAGTAGGGGCGAGCAATCAGCCCCAGCATTTT.

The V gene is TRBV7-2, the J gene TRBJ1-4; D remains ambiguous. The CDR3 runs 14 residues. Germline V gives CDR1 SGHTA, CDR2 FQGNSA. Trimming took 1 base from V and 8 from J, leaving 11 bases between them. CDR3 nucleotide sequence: TGTGCCAGCAGCTTAGGAGGGTCGATCGAAAAACTGTTTTTT. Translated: CASSLGGSIEKLFF.

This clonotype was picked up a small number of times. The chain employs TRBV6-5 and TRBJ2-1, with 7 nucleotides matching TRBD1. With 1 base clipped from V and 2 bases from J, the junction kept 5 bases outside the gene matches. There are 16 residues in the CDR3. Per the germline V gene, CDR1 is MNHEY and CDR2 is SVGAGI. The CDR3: CASSYYGQGAYNEQFF. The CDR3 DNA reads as TGTGCCAGCAGTTACTACGGGCAGGGGGCCTACAATGAGCAGTTCTTC.

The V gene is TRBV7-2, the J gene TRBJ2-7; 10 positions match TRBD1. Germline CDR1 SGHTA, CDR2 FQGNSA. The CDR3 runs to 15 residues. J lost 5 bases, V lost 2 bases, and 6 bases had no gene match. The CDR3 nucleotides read TGTGCCAGCAGCTTAAGCCTGGACAGGGGGGACGAGCAGTACTTC. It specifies CASSLSLDRGDEQYF. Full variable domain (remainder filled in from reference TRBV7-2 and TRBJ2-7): GAGVSQSPSNKVTEKGKDVELRCDPISGHTALYWYRQSLGQGLEFLIYFQGNSAPDKSGLPSDRFSAERTGGSVSTLTIQRTQQEDSAVYLCASSLSLDRGDEQYFGPGTRLTVT.

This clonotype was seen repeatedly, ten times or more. The CDR3 spells CSARGYTEGEAFF. In DNA, the CDR3 is TGCAGTGCTAGAGGGTACACAGAGGGGGAAGCTTTCTTT. J is TRBJ1-1 and V is TRBV20-1, with D tentatively TRBD1 (5 bases). Deletions cut 1 base from V and 8 bases from J, with 14 bases between. CDR1 DFQATT and CDR2 SNEGSKA come from the germline V gene (reference sequence). This CDR3 has 13 amino acids.

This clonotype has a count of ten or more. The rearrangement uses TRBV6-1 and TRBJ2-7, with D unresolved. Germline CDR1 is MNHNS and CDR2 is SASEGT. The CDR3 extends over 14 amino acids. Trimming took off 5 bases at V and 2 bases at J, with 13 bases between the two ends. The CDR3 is CASSRSTIAYEQYF. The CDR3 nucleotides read TGTGCCAGCAGTAGGTCAACGATTGCCTACGAGCAGTACTTC.

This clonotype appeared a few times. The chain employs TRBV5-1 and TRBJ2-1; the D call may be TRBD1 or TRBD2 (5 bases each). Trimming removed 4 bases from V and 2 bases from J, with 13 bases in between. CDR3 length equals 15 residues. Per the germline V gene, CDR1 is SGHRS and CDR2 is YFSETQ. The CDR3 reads CASSTLPGPYNEQFF. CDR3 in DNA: TGCGCCAGCAGCACCCTACCGGGGCCCTACAATGAGCAGTTCTTC.

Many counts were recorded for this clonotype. CDR3 sequence (DNA): TGCGCCAGCAGCTTGGAACTAGGAGGGCTCGGTGAGCAGTTCTTC. Encoded protein: CASSLELGGLGEQFF. The chain employs TRBV5-1 and TRBJ2-1, with a possible D match to TRBD2 (6 bases). The CDR3 is made up of 15 amino acids. CDR1 and CDR2 (germline): SGHRS, YFSETQ. V was shortened by 0 bases and J by 9 bases, with 16 bases between the two germline ends.

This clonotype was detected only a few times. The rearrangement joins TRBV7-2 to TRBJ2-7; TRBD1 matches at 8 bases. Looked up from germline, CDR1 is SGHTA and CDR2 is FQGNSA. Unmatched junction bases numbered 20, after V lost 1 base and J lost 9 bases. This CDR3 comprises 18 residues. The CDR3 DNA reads TGTGCCAGCAGCTTAGGTGCAGGGCGGGACAGGCCCTCTTATGGGCAGTACTTC. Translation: CASSLGAGRDRPSYGQYF.

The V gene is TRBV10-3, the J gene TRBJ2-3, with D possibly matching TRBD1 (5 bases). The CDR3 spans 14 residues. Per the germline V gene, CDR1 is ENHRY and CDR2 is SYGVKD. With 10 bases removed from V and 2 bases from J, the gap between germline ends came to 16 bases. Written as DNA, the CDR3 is TGTGCCACCGCGACAGCCACGCTCACAGATACGCAGTATTTT. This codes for CATATATLTDTQYF.

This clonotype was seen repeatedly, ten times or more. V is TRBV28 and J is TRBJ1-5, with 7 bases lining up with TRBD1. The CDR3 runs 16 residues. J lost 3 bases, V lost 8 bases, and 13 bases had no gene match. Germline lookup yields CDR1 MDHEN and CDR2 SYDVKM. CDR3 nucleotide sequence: TGTGCCAGCGGCAGACAGGGCCAGTCCCTCAATCAGCCCCAGCATTTT. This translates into CASGRQGQSLNQPQHF.